The rows below give T cell receptor beta chains drawn from one sample of a study of T-cell memory formation after mild COVID-19. Using its own MiXCR run on the 5' RACE reads, TCRdb lists one record per CDR3 protein. The sample has 300,000 to 400,000 distinct CDR3 sequences, 28% seen once. Source material: PBMCs or a T cell subset sorted from them (not recorded which). These TCRs come from an adult woman who had mild COVID-19 (a few samples of this study predate the infection). Cell type and time point are not known. Each CDR3 is given with its conserved first and last residue. A D gene is named only where the DNA matches it firmly. Expanded clones are given a class, and other clones once, few, many or no size at all.

d_call: .
v_call: TRBV5-6
j_call: TRBJ1-1
clone_size: few
cdr3_aa: CASSPVDRPLNTEAFF
cdr3_nt: TGTGCCAGCAGCCCGGTCGACAGGCCCCTAAACACTGAAGCTTTCTTT

d_call: TRBD2
v_call: TRBV15
j_call: TRBJ2-1
clone_size: .
cdr3_aa: CATSREGLAGYNEQFF
cdr3_nt: TGTGCCACCAGCAGAGAAGGGTTAGCGGGGTACAATGAGCAGTTCTTC

d_call: .
v_call: TRBV4-2
j_call: TRBJ2-5
clone_size: .
cdr3_aa: CASSQVQSGSSGSETQYF
cdr3_nt: TGTGCCAGCAGCCAAGTCCAAAGCGGATCCAGCGGATCGGAGACCCAGTACTTC

d_call: TRBD2
v_call: TRBV5-1
j_call: TRBJ2-7
clone_size: few
cdr3_aa: CASSLADSGRGYEQYF
cdr3_nt: TGCGCCAGCAGCTTGGCTGATAGCGGGAGGGGCTACGAGCAGTACTTC

d_call: .
v_call: TRBV7-2
j_call: TRBJ2-3
clone_size: few
cdr3_aa: CASSPKESGGTDTQYF
cdr3_nt: TGTGCCAGCAGCCCTAAGGAGAGCGGTGGCACAGATACGCAGTATTTT

d_call: TRBD2
v_call: TRBV13
j_call: TRBJ2-1
clone_size: .
cdr3_aa: CASSLKGLAGIEQFF
cdr3_nt: TGTGCCAGCAGCTTAAAAGGACTAGCGGGGATTGAGCAGTTCTTC

d_call: TRBD2
v_call: TRBV12-3/TRBV12-4
j_call: TRBJ2-5
clone_size: many
cdr3_aa: CASSLSSGVQETQYF
cdr3_nt: TGTGCCAGCAGTTTATCTAGCGGGGTCCAAGAGACCCAGTACTTC

d_call: .
v_call: TRBV20-1
j_call: TRBJ1-2
clone_size: .
cdr3_aa: CSVSLIEGDYGYTF
cdr3_nt: TGCAGTGTTTCCCTCATCGAGGGTGACTATGGCTACACCTTC

d_call: TRBD2
v_call: TRBV20-1
j_call: TRBJ2-1
clone_size: .
cdr3_aa: CSARDSGRRINEQFF
cdr3_nt: TGCAGTGCTAGAGATAGCGGGAGAAGGATCAATGAGCAGTTCTTC

d_call: .
v_call: TRBV12-3/TRBV12-4
j_call: TRBJ1-5
clone_size: .
cdr3_aa: CASSWVGNQPQHF
cdr3_nt: TGTGCCAGCAGTTGGGTAGGCAATCAGCCCCAGCATTTT

d_call: .
v_call: TRBV12-3/TRBV12-4
j_call: TRBJ1-2
clone_size: .
cdr3_aa: CASGPRAPMSYTF
cdr3_nt: TGTGCCAGCGGTCCGCGGGCCCCTATGAGCTACACCTTC

d_call: TRBD2
v_call: TRBV27
j_call: TRBJ2-3
clone_size: once
cdr3_aa: CASSRTSGSSTDTQYF
cdr3_nt: TGTGCCAGCAGTCGGACTAGCGGATCTAGCACAGATACGCAGTATTTT

d_call: .
v_call: TRBV7-8
j_call: TRBJ2-3
clone_size: .
cdr3_aa: CASSWGALTGRTDTQYF
cdr3_nt: TGTGCCAGCAGCTGGGGGGCCCTAACTGGACGCACAGATACGCAGTATTTT

d_call: .
v_call: TRBV7-2
j_call: TRBJ1-2
clone_size: .
cdr3_aa: CASSLGRGGQSIYGYTF
cdr3_nt: TGTGCCAGCAGCTTGGGCCGTGGGGGGCAGTCGATCTATGGCTACACCTTC

d_call: .
v_call: TRBV7-9
j_call: TRBJ1-1
clone_size: .
cdr3_aa: CASINREDTEAFF
cdr3_nt: TGTGCCAGCATCAACAGGGAGGACACTGAAGCTTTCTTT

d_call: .
v_call: TRBV5-1
j_call: TRBJ1-1
clone_size: .
cdr3_aa: CASSFAPTGPPAFF
cdr3_nt: TGCGCCAGCAGCTTCGCGCCGACAGGTCCGCCTGCTTTCTTT

d_call: TRBD2
v_call: TRBV29-1
j_call: TRBJ2-3
clone_size: .
cdr3_aa: CSVGGRLAAPTDTQYF
cdr3_nt: TGCAGCGTTGGGGGTCGGCTAGCGGCCCCGACAGATACGCAGTATTTT

d_call: .
v_call: TRBV12-3/TRBV12-4
j_call: TRBJ2-2
clone_size: .
cdr3_aa: CASSLAQGDTGELFF
cdr3_nt: TGTGCCAGCAGTTTGGCACAGGGTGACACCGGGGAGCTGTTTTTT

d_call: .
v_call: TRBV7-9
j_call: TRBJ2-1
clone_size: few
cdr3_aa: CASSLVGQGKNEQFF
cdr3_nt: TGTGCCAGCAGCTTAGTTGGCCAGGGTAAGAATGAGCAGTTCTTC

d_call: .
v_call: TRBV7-8
j_call: TRBJ1-5
clone_size: few
cdr3_aa: CASSLDTGNQPQHF
cdr3_nt: TGTGCCAGCAGCTTAGACACAGGGAATCAGCCCCAGCATTTT

d_call: .
v_call: TRBV5-4
j_call: TRBJ2-3
clone_size: few
cdr3_aa: CASSFRLLREAVSTQYF
cdr3_nt: TGTGCCAGCAGCTTCCGGTTATTGAGGGAGGCAGTTTCGACGCAGTATTTT

d_call: .
v_call: TRBV5-8
j_call: TRBJ1-1
clone_size: .
cdr3_aa: CASTPLSGLNTEAFF
cdr3_nt: TGTGCCAGCACTCCCTTGTCAGGGCTGAACACTGAAGCTTTCTTT

d_call: TRBD1
v_call: TRBV11-3
j_call: TRBJ1-1
clone_size: .
cdr3_aa: CASRGTGYPLEAFF
cdr3_nt: TGTGCCAGCAGGGGGACAGGCTACCCGTTAGAAGCTTTCTTT

d_call: TRBD2
v_call: TRBV5-1
j_call: TRBJ2-3
clone_size: .
cdr3_aa: CASSLDASGGADTQYF
cdr3_nt: TGCGCCAGCAGCTTGGATGCTAGCGGGGGTGCAGATACGCAGTATTTT

d_call: .
v_call: TRBV4-1
j_call: TRBJ2-3
clone_size: few
cdr3_aa: CASSPLSDYITDTQYF
cdr3_nt: TGCGCCAGCAGCCCCTTATCGGACTACATCACAGATACGCAGTATTTT

d_call: .
v_call: TRBV12-3/TRBV12-4
j_call: TRBJ1-5
clone_size: .
cdr3_aa: CASSFGRGPQHF
cdr3_nt: TGTGCCAGCAGTTTTGGGAGAGGGCCCCAGCATTTT

d_call: .
v_call: TRBV5-6
j_call: TRBJ1-2
clone_size: .
cdr3_aa: CASSPRGLNQEDYGYTF
cdr3_nt: TGTGCCAGCAGCCCTCGGGGATTAAACCAAGAAGACTATGGCTACACCTTC

d_call: .
v_call: TRBV7-9
j_call: TRBJ2-2
clone_size: .
cdr3_aa: CASSHTGNPDTGELFF
cdr3_nt: TGTGCCAGCAGCCACACAGGGAACCCGGACACCGGGGAGCTGTTTTTT

d_call: TRBD2
v_call: TRBV3-1
j_call: TRBJ2-5
clone_size: .
cdr3_aa: CASSPRTSSWGVETQYF
cdr3_nt: TGTGCCAGCAGCCCCAGGACTAGCAGTTGGGGTGTTGAGACCCAGTACTTC

d_call: .
v_call: TRBV6-6
j_call: TRBJ1-1
clone_size: .
cdr3_aa: CASRKGYRALNTEAFF
cdr3_nt: TGTGCCAGCAGAAAGGGGTACAGGGCCTTGAACACTGAAGCTTTCTTT

d_call: .
v_call: TRBV12-5
j_call: TRBJ2-3
clone_size: .
cdr3_aa: CASALEGPDTQYF
cdr3_nt: TGTGCTAGTGCCCTGGAGGGGCCAGATACGCAGTATTTT

d_call: .
v_call: TRBV20-1
j_call: TRBJ2-7
clone_size: .
cdr3_aa: CSARQEREQYF
cdr3_nt: TGCAGTGCTAGACAAGAGCGCGAGCAGTACTTC

d_call: .
v_call: TRBV10-3
j_call: TRBJ1-2
clone_size: .
cdr3_aa: CATADSNYGYTF
cdr3_nt: TGTGCCACCGCAGACAGTAACTATGGCTACACCTTC

d_call: .
v_call: TRBV7-6
j_call: TRBJ2-5
clone_size: .
cdr3_aa: CASSLRRQETQYF
cdr3_nt: TGTGCCAGCAGCCTCCGCCGCCAAGAGACCCAGTACTTC

d_call: TRBD2
v_call: TRBV7-2
j_call: TRBJ2-3
clone_size: .
cdr3_aa: CASSLFLAEVTDTQYF
cdr3_nt: TGTGCCAGCAGCTTATTTCTAGCGGAGGTCACAGATACGCAGTATTTT

d_call: .
v_call: TRBV6-4
j_call: TRBJ1-1
clone_size: .
cdr3_aa: CASSDIGQNTEAFF
cdr3_nt: TGTGCCAGCAGTGACATAGGCCAAAACACTGAAGCTTTCTTT

d_call: .
v_call: TRBV5-1
j_call: TRBJ2-7
clone_size: .
cdr3_aa: CASSDGAGVYEQYF
cdr3_nt: TGCGCCAGCAGCGACGGGGCAGGAGTCTACGAGCAGTACTTC

d_call: .
v_call: TRBV7-6
j_call: TRBJ2-7
clone_size: many
cdr3_aa: CASSPTMYEQYF
cdr3_nt: TGTGCCAGCAGCCCCACGATGTACGAGCAGTACTTC

d_call: TRBD2
v_call: TRBV11-3
j_call: TRBJ2-3
clone_size: .
cdr3_aa: CASSLGAGTSVTDTQYF
cdr3_nt: TGTGCCAGCAGCTTAGGAGCCGGGACTAGCGTAACAGATACGCAGTATTTT

d_call: .
v_call: TRBV6-1
j_call: TRBJ1-2
clone_size: .
cdr3_aa: CASTLSGNLNYGYTF
cdr3_nt: TGTGCCAGCACCCTCTCGGGCAACCTAAACTATGGCTACACCTTC

d_call: .
v_call: TRBV5-5
j_call: TRBJ2-7
clone_size: .
cdr3_aa: CASSLNGRGPTYEQYF
cdr3_nt: TGTGCCAGCAGCTTGAACGGGCGGGGGCCAACCTACGAGCAGTACTTC

d_call: TRBD2
v_call: TRBV12-3/TRBV12-4
j_call: TRBJ2-1
clone_size: few
cdr3_aa: CASSRVPLAASYNEQFF
cdr3_nt: TGTGCCAGCAGTCGGGTACCCCTAGCGGCCTCCTACAATGAGCAGTTCTTC